This T cell receptor beta chain was sequenced for a study of beta chain features in type 1 diabetes (dated by TCRdb to 2017 to 2018). For context, the study as a whole: Mean age, gender distribution, total cell number and subset yield did not differ between patients and healthy donors. Across all samples, about 110 million sorted cells were examined, and cell number per subset correlated strongly with RNA yield. In the study, TCRB repertoires of sorted circulating CD4+ T cell subsets from recently diagnosed type 1 diabetes patients were compared with those of matched healthy donors. Naive and central memory subsets were obtained from all 30 or so donors, but regulatory and stem cell-like memory subsets were isolated from only 8 patients and roughly eight healthy donors. Study-wide findings and limitations: In all four CD4+ subsets, TCRB CDR3 length was moderately but significantly shorter in type 1 diabetes patients. The naive, central memory and regulatory TCRB repertoires appeared to resemble one another more closely among patients than among healthy donors. Because cDNA was sequenced instead of genomic DNA, highly expressing activated cells could be over-represented, though the groups showed no difference in activation or CD3 levels. Because small numbers of individuals were included in the HLA sub-analyses, any influence of HLA type on TCRB rearrangement was left unresolved. Fewer insertions and more nucleotide deletions at VDJ recombination sites were observed in patients with type 1 diabetes, implying thymic rearrangement abnormalities. Shorter templates might have been favored by PCR, but patient and control samples were amplified and corrected together, so both groups would have been affected equally by any skew.

Concerning this clone itself: No antigen is known for it. No per-base quality is available; no much larger clone lies one base away.

All of the isolated RNA was reverse transcribed with the High Capacity cDNA Reverse Transcription Kit, so expressed TCRB transcripts were sequenced. Naive, central memory and regulatory T cell samples underwent deep immunoSEQ sequencing, averaging about 3.57 million total reads per sample. Sorted cells were lysed in RLT buffer, and RNA was extracted using DNase-treated RNeasy Micro or Mini kits according to cell number. Each cell subset was processed separately to prevent cross-contamination, with patient and healthy donor samples processed together. TCRB sequences were amplified from cDNA with the immunoSEQ multiplex PCR, producing 87-bp fragments spanning the CDR3 region. Amplicons were sequenced on the Illumina HiSeq platform. As for how the authors treated the data: PCR bias was corrected computationally using synthetic template baselines, and reads within Hamming distance 2 were collapsed, with unmergeable singletons discarded. By aligning reads against IMGT, V, D and J genes, CDR3 length, and insertions or deletions at six rearrangement sites were assigned. Within each subset, clonotype counts were normalized to the number of sorted cells before true diversity and Gini coefficients were calculated with the tcR R package. Repertoire sharing was quantified using the overlap coefficient calculated on TCRB nucleotide sequences. As a proxy for the pre-selection repertoire, out-of-frame TCRB sequences from naive cells were analyzed. What TCRdb holds here is the immuneACCESS table cut down to in-frame rearrangements. Part of the clones is not present; checked against another copy, under half of the missing clones reflect an unresolved V gene, and the others are unexplained. Clonal size and the V and J genes are those of that table, whereas D and trimming came from the DNA. The sample table holds 600,000 to 650,000 clones, of which roughly a sixth were seen once. About 0.093% of the sample is in the top ten clones.

Each donor gave one peripheral blood draw, averaging roughly 120 mL, which was collected into heparinised tubes. A BD FACSAria II and a panel including CD45RO, CCR7, CD25, CD127, CD95 and CD27 were used to sort naive, central memory, regulatory and stem cell-like memory CD4+ T cells. A purity above 98% was achieved for all sorted populations. PBMCs were separated immediately by Lymphoprep density gradient centrifugation and were stained directly, without being cultured. To minimize batch effects, samples were stained and sorted in pairs, one healthy donor with one patient per experiment. From a lookup of the germline V gene, CDR1 and CDR2 are SGDLS and YYNGEE. Taken from cysteine to phenylalanine, the CDR3 has 14 residues. Only the CDR3 DNA stays, 42 bases, in frame from base 1. V gives up 5 bases and J gives up 2 bases, and the segment between their germline ends measures 12 bases.

This sequence originates from a man aged 18 to 30 in good health. The chain links TRBV9 with TRBJ2-3; tentative D gene TRBD1, with 5 bases matching. The sample comprised naive CD4+ T cells from blood. The cell subset or site tag for this specimen amounts to: true naive CD4+ T cells. The sequence in DNA is TGTGCCAGCAGTCAAGCAGGGTTCACAGATACGCAGTATTTT. This is translated as CASSQAGFTDTQYF.